Below are 14 T cell receptor beta chains sequenced from a single sample in a study of beta chain features in type 1 diabetes. Every isolated RNA sample was fully reverse transcribed, so sequencing captured expressed TCRB transcripts. The protocol was immunoSEQ multiplex PCR, while the TCRdb copy is restricted to in-frame clones and leaves out a portion. The repertoire has a few hundred thousand clones, about 14% of them found once; the top ten carry around 0.02%. Sample: naive CD4+ T cells from blood. The receptors were sampled from a woman aged 18-29 years in good health.

V and J are TRBV25-1 and TRBJ2-7; a possible D gene is TRBD2 (6 bases). CDR1 and CDR2 from the germline V gene are MGHDK and SYGVNS. V lost 3 bases and J lost 2, with 14 bases in between. This CDR3 region has 15 residues. The CDR3 loop is CASSDARGGTYEQYF. The DNA for the CDR3 is TGTGCCAGCAGTGATGCGCGGGGAGGAACCTACGAGCAGTACTTC.

V gene TRBV30 combines with J gene TRBJ2-2, with D possibly TRBD2 on 5 matching bases. The CDR3 is made up of 16 amino acids. Trimming left V 2 bases short and J 0 bases short, with 13 bases between. In germline, CDR1 is GTSNPN, CDR2 SVGIG (reference sequence). CDR3 DNA sequence: TGTGCCTGGAGTAGGAGGCTTTATACGAACACCGGGGAGCTGTTTTTT. Translation: CAWSRRLYTNTGELFF.

The chain uses TRBV10-3 and TRBJ1-2; D gene unclear. Germline V CDR1 and CDR2: ENHRY, SYGVKD. This CDR3 spans 14 amino acids. The V gene lost 3 bases and the J gene lost 4 bases, with 12 bases spanning the gap. The chain's CDR3 is CAISDPEHLYGYTF. Here the CDR3 DNA reads TGTGCCATCAGTGACCCTGAACATCTCTATGGCTACACCTTC.

The chain uses TRBV27 and TRBJ2-7; 9 nucleotides line up with TRBD1. This CDR3 has 16 amino acids. Trimming took 5 bases from V and 3 from J; bases not matched to a gene: 11. The V gene's germline CDR1 is MNHEY and CDR2 SMNVEV (reference sequence). The CDR3 is CASSLGGRQGGYEQYF. The CDR3, as DNA: TGTGCCAGCAGTCTGGGGGGCCGACAGGGGGGCTACGAGCAGTACTTC.

This rearrangement joins TRBV5-1 to TRBJ2-7; D gene ambiguous. V dropped 0 bases and J dropped 6 bases, with 16 bases sitting between them. Per germline, CDR1 SGHRS and CDR2 YFSETQ. The CDR3 extends over 15 amino acids. CDR3 in amino acids: CASSLDSLPSSEQYF. The CDR3 nucleotides read TGCGCCAGCAGCTTGGATAGCCTCCCATCTAGCGAGCAGTACTTC.

The chain couples TRBV19 to TRBJ2-2; D ambiguous. CDR1 is LNHDA and CDR2 is SQIVND in the germline V gene (reference sequence). Trimming took off 8 bases at V and 2 bases at J, with 9 bases between the two ends. CDR3 size: 13 residues. This chain's CDR3 is CASGEINTGELFF. The CDR3 DNA reads as TGTGCCAGTGGAGAGATTAACACCGGGGAGCTGTTTTTT.

The V and J genes are TRBV7-2 and TRBJ2-7; D not certain. Per the germline V gene, CDR1 is SGHTA and CDR2 is FQGNSA. The CDR3 totals 11 residues. With 5 bases removed from V and 7 bases from J, the gap between germline ends came to 9 bases. The CDR3 spells CASSRVEEQYF. CDR3 sequence (DNA): TGTGCCAGCAGCCGAGTGGAGGAGCAGTACTTC. Supplemented by reference TRBV7-2 and TRBJ2-7, the full variable domain reads GAGVSQSPSNKVTEKGKDVELRCDPISGHTALYWYRQSLGQGLEFLIYFQGNSAPDKSGLPSDRFSAERTGGSVSTLTIQRTQQEDSAVYLCASSRVEEQYFGPGTRLTVT.

In its sample, this clone was seen a few times. The CDR3 carries no conserved terminal phenylalanine or tryptophan, so it likely arises from a read error. No DNA is shown, since the ends of the CDR3 on it are uncertain; the CDR3 is the one TCRdb lists. This chain links TRBV20-1 with TRBJ2-3; the D call in the table, TRBD2, was not verified against the DNA. CDR1 DFQATT and CDR2 SNEGSKA come from the germline V gene (reference sequence). Termini included, the CDR3 measures 10 amino acids. CDR3 amino acids: CSARERPGLL.

This chain links TRBV18 with TRBJ1-1; the match to TRBD1 covers 7 bases. The trim removed 3 bases at V and 2 bases at J, leaving 9 bases unmatched. The germline V gene has CDR1 KGHSH and CDR2 LQKENI. This CDR3 has 16 residues. The CDR3 DNA is TGTGCCAGCTCACCCCAAGAGGGGGCGGGAAACACTGAAGCTTTCTTT. It encodes CASSPQEGAGNTEAFF. The variable domain in full, with the rest retrieved from reference TRBV18 and TRBJ1-1, is NAGVMQNPRHLVRRRGQEARLRCSPMKGHSHVYWYRQLPEEGLKFMVYLQKENIIDESGMPKERFSAEFPKEGPSILRIQQVVRGDSAAYFCASSPQEGAGNTEAFFGQGTRLTVV.

This chain links TRBV30 with TRBJ2-7; 9 bases are a match to TRBD1. V lost 1 base, J lost 0 bases, and 4 bases stayed unmatched. CDR1 and CDR2 (germline): GTSNPN, SVGIG (reference sequence). CDR3 size: 15 residues. The CDR3: CAWSGMGQGSYEQYF. The CDR3 bases are TGTGCCTGGAGTGGGATGGGACAGGGCTCCTACGAGCAGTACTTC.

This clone has only a few counts. The V and J genes are TRBV9 and TRBJ2-5, with TRBD2 identical over 7 bases. The V segment lost 0 bases and the J segment 5 bases; nucleotides outside the gene matches: 4. CDR1 and CDR2 from the germline V gene are SGDLS and YYNGEE. The CDR3 spans 14 residues. The CDR3 here is CASSVGSGGETQYF. The CDR3 DNA follows: TGTGCCAGCAGCGTAGGCTCCGGGGGGGAGACCCAGTACTTC.

The chain combines TRBV4-3 with TRBJ2-7; D may be TRBD1 (5 bases). V lost 1 base to trimming and J lost 7 bases, with 23 bases between them. The CDR3 is 17 amino acids. Per the germline V gene, CDR1 is LGHNA and CDR2 is YSLEER. The CDR3 DNA reads TGCGCCAGCAGCCAAGGTTTCTGGCAGGGCCGCTCATATGAGCAGTACTTC. Translated, it gives CASSQGFWQGRSYEQYF.

Points on this clone: A read error may account for a junction end that differs from germline. The chain couples TRBV7-7 to TRBJ2-7; 8 bases agree with TRBD2. The CDR3 totals 12 residues. Germline assignment: CDR1 SSHAT and CDR2 FNYEAQ (reference sequence). The CDR3 region is CASSPGGDEQYF. CDR3 sequence (DNA): TGTGCTAGCAGCCCCGGGGGGGACGAGCAGTACTTC.

This chain uses TRBV28 with TRBJ1-2; D is ambiguous. This CDR3 contains 14 residues. The germline V and J ends were trimmed by 5 bases and 7 bases, with 17 bases remaining between them. Germline V lookup: CDR1 MDHEN, CDR2 SYDVKM. The chain's CDR3 is CASSTPPERAGYTF. The CDR3 DNA reads as TGTGCCAGCAGTACACCCCCTGAGAGGGCTGGCTACACCTTC.